These 4 T cell receptor beta chains originate from one sample sequenced in a study of blood T cell repertoires in COVID-19 (dated by TCRdb to 2018 to 2021). The protocol used for the library was the immunoSEQ multiplex PCR assay. The table comes from immuneACCESS by way of TCRdb, which keeps in-frame sequences with V and J called. Part of the clones is missing from these tables; in studies checked, under half for an unresolved V gene and the rest for unknown reasons. The sample records approximately 330,000 clones, 88% of which are singletons. 4% of the sample rests with the top ten. Sequencing used peripheral blood. The receptors originated from a woman aged 45-60 years with active or convalescent COVID-19.

The chain carries TRBV4-3 and TRBJ2-5, with D perhaps TRBD1 (5 bases). The CDR3 loop spans 15 amino acids. Germline CDR1 is LGHNA and CDR2 is YSLEER. Trimming removed 5 bases at V and 5 bases at J, with 18 bases between. The CDR3 DNA reads TGCGCCAGCAGCAAGGGGATAGGGGTAGGGGAGACCCAGTACTTC. Translating gives CASSKGIGVGETQYF.

The chain uses TRBV3-1 (or the pseudogene TRBV3-2) and TRBJ1-1, with TRBD1 identical over 7 bases. Germline V CDR1 and CDR2: LGHDT, YNNKEL (reference sequence). With V trimmed by 2 bases and J by 10 bases, 13 bases remained unmatched. The CDR3 covers 15 residues. The CDR3 region is CASSQKGAPRVGAFF. The DNA of the CDR3 is TGTGCCAGCAGCCAAAAGGGGGCCCCCAGGGTTGGAGCTTTCTTT.

The V gene is TRBV30, the J gene TRBJ1-1, with D perhaps matching TRBD1 (5 bases). The V end was cut by 0 bases, the J end by 1 base, with 15 bases between. The CDR3 runs 16 residues. CDR1 is GTSNPN, CDR2 SVGIG, per germline (reference sequence). CDR3 sequence (DNA): TGTGCCTGGAGTGTACCCAAGAAGGGGTGGAACACTGAAGCTTTCTTT. It codes for CAWSVPKKGWNTEAFF. The full variable domain, its missing parts supplied by reference TRBV30 and TRBJ1-1, is SQTIHQWPATLVQPVGSPLSLECTVEGTSNPNLYWYRQAAGRGLQLLFYSVGIGQISSEVPQNLSASRPQDRQFILSSKKLLLSDSGFYLCAWSVPKKGWNTEAFFGQGTRLTVV.

The gene calls are TRBV18 and TRBJ2-7, with a weak D call TRBD1 (5 bases). Germline V gene sequence: CDR1 KGHSH, CDR2 LQKENI. The length of the CDR3 is 13 residues. The V end was cut by 5 bases, the J end by 5 bases, with 13 bases between. CDR3 DNA: TGTGCCAGCTCAGTCCTAGGGGTGAACGAGCAGTACTTC. Encoded protein: CASSVLGVNEQYF.